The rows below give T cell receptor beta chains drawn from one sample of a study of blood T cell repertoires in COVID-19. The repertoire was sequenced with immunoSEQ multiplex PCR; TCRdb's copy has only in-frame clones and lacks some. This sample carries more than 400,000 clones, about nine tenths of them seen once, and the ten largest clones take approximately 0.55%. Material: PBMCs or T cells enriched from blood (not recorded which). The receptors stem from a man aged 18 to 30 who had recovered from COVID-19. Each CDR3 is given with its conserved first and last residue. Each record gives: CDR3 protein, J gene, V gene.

CDR3 protein: CASSYTGTGGYF; J gene: TRBJ2-5; V gene: TRBV12-3/TRBV12-4
CDR3 protein: CASSPIFKSHNEQFF; J gene: TRBJ2-1; V gene: TRBV27
CDR3 protein: CSPLGASTGGRENGYTF; J gene: TRBJ1-2; V gene: TRBV29-1
CDR3 protein: CAWSVGTAGEQYF; J gene: TRBJ2-7; V gene: TRBV30
CDR3 protein: CASSSPGQGDYGYTF; J gene: TRBJ1-2; V gene: TRBV11-3
CDR3 protein: CATSDPRGADTQYF; J gene: TRBJ2-3; V gene: TRBV24-1
CDR3 protein: CASSLGQGSVEQYF; J gene: TRBJ2-7; V gene: TRBV5-1
CDR3 protein: CASSLIRNEQFF; J gene: TRBJ2-1; V gene: TRBV12-3/TRBV12-4
CDR3 protein: CASSRTGSPNQPQHF; J gene: TRBJ1-5; V gene: TRBV27
CDR3 protein: CASSPGTGLNEKLFF; J gene: TRBJ1-4; V gene: TRBV5-4
CDR3 protein: CASSVSTGGSNQPQHF; J gene: TRBJ1-5; V gene: TRBV2
CDR3 protein: CASNPGQGFEAFF; J gene: TRBJ1-1; V gene: TRBV28
CDR3 protein: CASSPPWGNTEAFF; J gene: TRBJ1-1; V gene: TRBV3-1/TRBV3-2
CDR3 protein: CASSEPSGVQETQYF; J gene: TRBJ2-5; V gene: TRBV3-1/TRBV3-2
CDR3 protein: CASHGRGRAPNEQFF; J gene: TRBJ2-1; V gene: TRBV27
CDR3 protein: CASSYWGEEQYF; J gene: TRBJ2-7; V gene: TRBV6-6
CDR3 protein: CASSLSRRLSYEQYF; J gene: TRBJ2-7; V gene: TRBV28
CDR3 protein: CSAREGRGYTF; J gene: TRBJ1-2; V gene: TRBV20-1
CDR3 protein: CASSWTGTYNEQFF; J gene: TRBJ2-1; V gene: TRBV27
CDR3 protein: CASSVQAGLQSPLHF; J gene: TRBJ1-6; V gene: TRBV9
CDR3 protein: CASSSQGSRDTEAFF; J gene: TRBJ1-1; V gene: TRBV11-2
CDR3 protein: CASGPSTEYSNQPQHF; J gene: TRBJ1-5; V gene: TRBV12-5
CDR3 protein: CASSVLQLNTEAFF; J gene: TRBJ1-1; V gene: TRBV7-2
CDR3 protein: CASSEEREETQYF; J gene: TRBJ2-5; V gene: TRBV6-1
CDR3 protein: CASSAGQGDMETQYF; J gene: TRBJ2-5; V gene: TRBV7-9
CDR3 protein: CASSVTGTSGARVSGANVLTF; J gene: TRBJ2-6; V gene: TRBV7-3
CDR3 protein: CASSTSRGYTQYF; J gene: TRBJ2-3; V gene: TRBV6-5
CDR3 protein: CAWSTGGNQPQHF; J gene: TRBJ1-5; V gene: TRBV30
CDR3 protein: CASGGPGPGTEAFF; J gene: TRBJ1-1; V gene: TRBV19
CDR3 protein: CAWSPSFSSGTKVDTQYF; J gene: TRBJ2-3; V gene: TRBV30
CDR3 protein: CASSLRDIENTIYF; J gene: TRBJ1-3; V gene: TRBV4-1
CDR3 protein: CASSLDASGEAGELFF; J gene: TRBJ2-2; V gene: TRBV5-6
CDR3 protein: CAWSGFSGSQYF; J gene: TRBJ2-3; V gene: TRBV30
CDR3 protein: CASSFLGGADYEQYF; J gene: TRBJ2-7; V gene: TRBV5-8
CDR3 protein: CASSATGRVFF; J gene: TRBJ1-4; V gene: TRBV28
CDR3 protein: CASSFAGLGNSPLHF; J gene: TRBJ1-6; V gene: TRBV28
CDR3 protein: CASSPGLAETPSTDTQYF; J gene: TRBJ2-3; V gene: TRBV5-4
CDR3 protein: CASSVQGLGYGYTF; J gene: TRBJ1-2; V gene: TRBV11-3
CDR3 protein: CSARYEQYF; J gene: TRBJ2-7; V gene: TRBV20-1
CDR3 protein: CASSGQGDSPLHF; J gene: TRBJ1-6; V gene: TRBV2
CDR3 protein: CASSRADVSSYNEQFF; J gene: TRBJ2-1; V gene: TRBV7-3
CDR3 protein: CASSPGGAVIVSGYTF; J gene: TRBJ1-2; V gene: TRBV7-2
CDR3 protein: CASRSPGGQETQYF; J gene: TRBJ2-5; V gene: TRBV28
CDR3 protein: CASSSGQTNSPLHF; J gene: TRBJ1-6; V gene: TRBV7-3
CDR3 protein: CASSFSSGGIDTQYF; J gene: TRBJ2-3; V gene: TRBV6-5
CDR3 protein: CASSIANSGSGNTIYF; J gene: TRBJ1-3; V gene: TRBV19
CDR3 protein: CASSLAGGGYEQYF; J gene: TRBJ2-7; V gene: TRBV5-5
CDR3 protein: CASTTGAGANVLTF; J gene: TRBJ2-6; V gene: TRBV2
CDR3 protein: CASSIWSGQGKAFF; J gene: TRBJ1-1; V gene: TRBV19
CDR3 protein: CASSVNTEAFF; J gene: TRBJ1-1; V gene: TRBV25-1
CDR3 protein: CAWSGTGRIGEQYF; J gene: TRBJ2-7; V gene: TRBV30
CDR3 protein: CAIREDRDNSPLHF; J gene: TRBJ1-6; V gene: TRBV10-3
CDR3 protein: CASSLDGARGRGAFF; J gene: TRBJ1-1; V gene: TRBV28
CDR3 protein: CASSLGGLNLEKLFF; J gene: TRBJ1-4; V gene: TRBV5-8
CDR3 protein: CASSPTGDQPQHF; J gene: TRBJ1-5; V gene: TRBV5-1
CDR3 protein: CASSGRTSGRALNTGELFF; J gene: TRBJ2-2; V gene: TRBV9
CDR3 protein: CASSPQTGPNEKLFF; J gene: TRBJ1-4; V gene: TRBV18